These 18 T cell receptor beta chains were all obtained from the same sample, sequenced in a study of T cell repertoires in cytomegalovirus infection. These receptors lack a known antigen. In TCRdb, the reads were re-called with MiXCR into one record per CDR3 protein. This sample has 700,000 to 900,000 distinct CDR3 sequences; around 29% occur once, and the top ten carry around 12%. Here the sequenced sample was cultured CD8+ T cells from PBMCs, taken from culture after CMV antigen stimulation. The source of these receptors is a human donor in good health (CMV status not recorded). Some clones in this sample may be carry-over from other donors' samples.

The chain employs TRBV12-3 or TRBV12-4 and TRBJ1-1; 11 nucleotides match TRBD1. After removal of 3 bases from V and 1 base from J, the junction contained 16 bases not matched to a gene. The CDR3 extends over 20 amino acids. The CDR3 protein is CASSFWTGGYYAPGNTEAFF. CDR3 nucleotide sequence: TGTGCCAGCAGTTTTTGGACAGGGGGCTATTACGCCCCGGGGAACACTGAAGCTTTCTTT.

The rearrangement links TRBV6-4 to TRBJ2-1, with D possibly matching TRBD2 (5 bases). Trimming shortened V by 3 bases and J by 9 bases, and 21 bases separated the two germline ends. The CDR3 contains 16 residues. Per the germline V gene, CDR1 is MRHNA and CDR2 is SNTAGT. CDR3 protein: CASSESRGTERGEQFF. The CDR3 DNA sequence: TGTGCCAGCAGTGAATCCCGGGGTACCGAACGGGGTGAGCAGTTCTTC.

The genes are TRBV5-4 and TRBJ1-6; tentative D call: TRBD1 (6 bases). CDR1 is SGHNT, CDR2 YYREEE, per germline (reference sequence). The CDR3 extends over 18 amino acids. V shed 0 bases and J shed 7 bases, with 20 bases lying between them. The CDR3 protein is CASSLDQLRAQGNSPLHF. The DNA for the CDR3 is TGTGCCAGCAGCTTGGATCAACTCCGGGCTCAGGGGAATTCACCCCTCCACTTT.

This clonotype was seen a handful of times. The chain is built from TRBV10-2 and TRBJ2-7; weak D call: TRBD2 (5 bases). Trimming cost V 4 bases and J 0 bases, with 13 bases left between them. Germline lookup yields CDR1 WSHSY and CDR2 SAAADI. CDR3 length: 15 residues. As DNA, the CDR3 is TGCGCCAGCAGTGCCGCGGGTCTAAGCTCCTACGAGCAGTACGTC. As protein: CASSAAGLSSYEQYV.

V gene TRBV9 combines with J gene TRBJ2-5, with no clear D. Per germline, CDR1 SGDLS and CDR2 YYNGEE. The CDR3 spans 14 residues. Trimming removed 0 bases from V and 2 bases from J, with 8 bases in between. The CDR3 loop reads CASSVVGSQETQYF. CDR3 bases: TGTGCCAGCAGCGTAGTCGGCTCGCAAGAGACCCAGTACTTC.

This clonotype appeared many times. The chain has TRBV7-2 and TRBJ2-7, with D perhaps given as TRBD1 or TRBD2 (5 bases each). CDR3 length: 15 amino acids. V was pared by 5 bases and J by 0 bases, with 14 bases between. Germline assignment: CDR1 SGHTA and CDR2 FQGNSA. CDR3 sequence reads: CASSRSGTVSYEQYV. The CDR3 DNA is TGTGCCAGCAGCCGTTCCGGGACGGTCTCCTACGAGCAGTACGTC.

This clonotype was found a few times. The V gene is TRBV5-1, the J gene TRBJ2-1, with D unresolved. Germline V CDR1 and CDR2: SGHRS, YFSETQ. The CDR3 is 12 amino acids. V was pared by 4 bases and J by 10 bases, with 12 bases between. CDR3 sequence: CASSKPPQEQFF. CDR3 DNA: TGCGCCAGCAGCAAACCCCCGCAGGAGCAGTTCTTC.

The sample holds many counts of this clonotype. CDR3: CASRQDRGPNGYTF. The CDR3 DNA sequence: TGTGCCAGCAGACAAGACAGGGGGCCAAATGGCTACACCTTC. The gene calls are TRBV6-6 and TRBJ1-2; TRBD1 matches at 10 bases. This CDR3 comprises 14 residues. The ends lost 6 bases at V and 6 bases at J; junction bases unmatched: 7. From germline, CDR1 is MNHNY and CDR2 SVGAGI (reference sequence).

The chain couples TRBV14 to TRBJ2-5; 9 positions agree with TRBD2. Germline values: CDR1 SGHDN, CDR2 FVKESK. The CDR3 has 15 residues. Trimming cost V 1 base and J 4 bases; bases outside gene matches: 4. This CDR3 reads CASSQVRAGGETQYF. CDR3 sequence (DNA): TGTGCCAGCAGCCAAGTCAGAGCGGGGGGAGAGACCCAGTACTTC.

This clonotype turned up a few times. This chain links TRBV27 with TRBJ1-2, with D perhaps TRBD1 (6 bases). Trimming stripped 6 bases from V and 0 bases from J, with 11 bases between. CDR3 size: 14 residues. Germline values: CDR1 MNHEY, CDR2 SMNVEV (reference sequence). Written as DNA, the CDR3 is TGTGCCAGCAGGCTTACAGGGCCTAACTATGGCTACACCTTC. This translates into CASRLTGPNYGYTF.

J is TRBJ1-4 and V is TRBV15; D is ambiguous. V was shortened by 9 bases and J by 8 bases, with 13 bases between the two germline ends. The V gene's germline CDR1 is LNHNV and CDR2 YYDKDF (reference sequence). The CDR3 extends over 12 amino acids. Written as DNA, the CDR3 is TGTGCCACTCGGAGCGGTTGGGAAAAACTGTTTTTT. This sequence encodes CATRSGWEKLFF.

This clonotype was seen at least ten times. The CDR3 bases are TGTGCCAGCAGCTTATACGGCTCCTACAATGAGCAGTTCTTC. Protein product: CASSLYGSYNEQFF. The chain has TRBV7-2 and TRBJ2-1, with no clear D. This CDR3 contains 14 residues. The V and J ends lost 2 bases and 0 bases respectively, with 5 bases between them. Looked up from germline, CDR1 is SGHTA and CDR2 is FQGNSA.

The CDR3 protein is CASSLGTQLYEQYV. The CDR3 DNA sequence: TGTGCCAGCAGCTTGGGTACACAGCTGTACGAGCAGTACGTC. This chain connects TRBV7-2 to TRBJ2-7; no clear D gene. The CDR3 contains 14 residues. V dropped 3 bases and J dropped 4 bases, with 13 bases sitting between them. The germline gives CDR1 SGHTA, CDR2 FQGNSA.

This chain joins TRBV14 and TRBJ2-3; TRBD2 might be the D (5 bases). Per the germline V gene, CDR1 is SGHDN and CDR2 is FVKESK. CDR3 length: 16 residues. V was shortened by 0 bases and J by 8 bases, with 18 bases between the two germline ends. CDR3 loop: CASSQDSSGFWGTQYF. In nucleotides, the CDR3 is TGTGCCAGCAGCCAAGATTCGTCGGGGTTCTGGGGTACGCAGTATTTT.

Only a few counts were recorded for this clonotype. V usage is TRBV6-5 and J usage is TRBJ2-7; 8 bases are shared with TRBD2. The J segment lost 3 bases and the V segment lost 7 bases, leaving 8 bases of the junction unmatched. CDR1 MNHEY and CDR2 SVGAGI come from the germline V gene. This CDR3 region has 14 residues. CDR3 sequence: CASTNGGGDYEQYF. The CDR3 coding sequence is TGTGCCAGCACTAACGGGGGGGGAGACTACGAGCAGTACTTC.

This clonotype was detected ten times or more. The chain combines TRBV7-8 with TRBJ2-7; D possibly corresponds to TRBD2 (6 bases). Germline CDR1 SGHVS, CDR2 FQNEAQ. Between the trimmed V and J ends, which lost 3 bases and 9 bases, there was a span of 18 bases. There are 14 residues in the CDR3. CDR3 in DNA: TGTGCCAGCAGCTTGCCCCGATCGGGGGAAGGGCAGTACTTC. Residues: CASSLPRSGEGQYF.

The chain recombines TRBV7-2 with TRBJ2-7; D is undetermined. Trimming took off 5 bases at V and 6 bases at J, with 20 bases between the two ends. CDR3 length: 15 residues. Germline V gene sequence: CDR1 SGHTA, CDR2 FQGNSA. The CDR3 spells CASSPYGSGIFEQYF. CDR3 nucleotide sequence: TGTGCCAGCAGCCCTTATGGCAGTGGAATCTTCGAGCAGTACTTC.

The CDR3 nucleotides are TGTGCCAGCAGCTTGGCTAGCGACACCTACGAGCAGTACTTC. Its translation: CASSLASDTYEQYF. The chain is built from TRBV7-6 and TRBJ2-7; possible D gene TRBD2, 6 bases. Germline lookup yields CDR1 SGHVS and CDR2 FNYEAQ. V shed 3 bases and J shed 2 bases, with 11 bases lying between them. The CDR3 extends over 14 amino acids. Full variable domain (rest looked up from reference TRBV7-6 and TRBJ2-7): GAGVSQSPRYKVTKRGQDVALRCDPISGHVSLYWYRQALGQGPEFLTYFNYEAQQDKSGLPNDRFSAERPEGSISTLTIQRTEQRDSAMYRCASSLASDTYEQYFGPGTRLTVT.